This TCR beta chain appears in the sequencing data of a study of blood T cell repertoires in COVID-19. For the study at large: The study drew acute and convalescent COVID-19 samples from the United States, Italy and Spain. Sources were T cells, B-cell-depleted T cells, or PBMCs; the material itself was cDNA or gDNA.

The J segment lost 8 bases and the V segment lost 5 bases, leaving 5 bases of the junction unmatched. The CDR3 runs to 13 residues. The germline gives CDR1 SEHNR, CDR2 FQNEAQ (reference sequence). In the original analysis: Estimation of nucleated cell counts relied on the amplification of reference gene primers. The repertoire was sequenced with immunoSEQ multiplex PCR; TCRdb's copy has only in-frame clones and lacks some. The V and J calls and the clone size are those of that table, but D and trimming were determined from the DNA. The repertoire consists of over 55,000 clones, with about 76% occurring once and the leading ten covering about 32%.

The receptor was isolated from a human donor in a cohort sampled during active COVID-19. The sequenced material came from peripheral blood. This chain links TRBV7-9 with TRBJ1-3, with 8 bases matching TRBD1. CDR3 sequence reads: CASSLGTGDTIYF. The CDR3 coding sequence is TGTGCCAGCAGCCTAGGGACAGGCGACACCATATATTTT.